This TCR beta chain was identified during a study of cytomegalovirus exposure and HLA in healthy donors. Study information: HLA-typed donors were the source of about 85 million unique TCRs, which an early data release held. Under 90% of more than 300 genotyped donors fell in the Caucasian-associated ancestry cluster. Study results and caveats: Later examination showed HLA-associated TCR beta chains had greater clonal expansion than equally common others.

Trimming removed 4 bases at V and 1 base at J, with 10 bases between. The CDR3 extends over 15 amino acids. From germline, CDR1 is LNHDA and CDR2 SQIVND (reference sequence). Vbeta (60) and Jbeta (13) primers were used in the PCR. The repertoire was sequenced with immunoSEQ multiplex PCR; TCRdb's copy has only in-frame clones and lacks some. This sample carries 200,000 to 250,000 clones, more than 75% of them seen once, and the ten largest clones take 2.7%. A note on this clone: Its specificity is unknown.

V gene TRBV19 combines with J gene TRBJ2-2; maybe TRBD1 (6 bases). The sequencing sample was made of PBMCs. This TCR was recovered from a middle-aged woman in good health and CMV-seronegative. CDR3 nucleotide sequence: TGTGCCAGTAGTACCGGGACATGGAACACCGGGGAGCTGTTTTTT. It is translated as CASSTGTWNTGELFF.